This T cell receptor beta chain was sequenced during a study of CD8+CD57+ T cells in acquired aplastic anemia. Study at large: Sorted CD4+ and CD8+ cell DNA averaged around 3 ug. Overall study results and limits: Between the patient and control groups, CD8+ Simpson's diversity did not differ significantly.

This clonotype showed up just a few times. Its matching antigen is unknown. The V gene's germline CDR1 is SGHRS and CDR2 YFSETQ. The CDR3 has 13 amino acids. V was pared by 2 bases and J by 2 bases, with 7 bases between. TCR beta VDJ combinations and CDR3 sequences were profiled from genomic DNA. TCRdb recomputed calls from the reads with MiXCR, one row per CDR3 protein. The sample holds hundreds of thousands of distinct CDR3 sequences, under 40% seen once. Sequenced patients had shown CD8+CD57+ cell expansion by flow cytometry. Everyone among the patients had severe acquired aplastic anemia. Patients were untreated when blood was sampled.

The TCR was taken from a human donor with aplastic anemia. Sequenced input: sorted CD4+, CD8+, or CD8+CD57+ T cells (not recorded which) from PBMCs. The chain has TRBV5-1 and TRBJ2-5; tentatively, D is TRBD2 (6 bases). Written as DNA, the CDR3 is TGCGCCAGCAGCTTTGCGGGGCAAGAGACCCAGTACTTC. Translated, it gives CASSFAGQETQYF.